Shown below are 32 T cell receptor beta chains from a single sample sequenced in a study of blood T cell repertoires in COVID-19. Sequencing was performed with immunoSEQ multiplex PCR; in TCRdb, only in-frame clones are kept and a portion is missing. The sample holds approximately 200,000 clones, roughly 87% seen once. Sequencing used PBMCs or T cells enriched from blood (not recorded which). The receptors shown here come from a woman in her twenties or thirties who had recovered from COVID-19.

This chain uses TRBV7-2 with TRBJ2-1; TRBD2 agrees at 16 bases. This CDR3 region has 20 residues. Germline values: CDR1 SGHTA, CDR2 FQGNSA. V shed 0 bases, J shed 6 bases, and the junction held 11 bases outside the gene matches. The CDR3 protein is CASSLARVMGLAGGLNEQFF. CDR3 DNA: TGTGCCAGCAGCTTAGCACGAGTAATGGGACTAGCGGGGGGGCTCAATGAGCAGTTCTTC.

J is TRBJ1-5 and V is TRBV19; D is unclear. The V gene's germline CDR1 is LNHDA and CDR2 SQIVND (reference sequence). Trimming left V 1 base short and J 0 bases short, with 10 bases between. CDR3 length: 16 residues. The CDR3 loop reads CASSIVAGNSNQPQHF. The DNA of the CDR3 is TGTGCCAGTAGTATAGTGGCGGGAAATAGCAATCAGCCCCAGCATTTT.

The rearrangement links TRBV21-1 to TRBJ2-7; the table gives TRBD2 as D, unverified against the DNA. TRBV21-1 is listed as a pseudogene. This CDR3 spans 15 amino acids. The CDR3 region has the DNA TGTGCCAGCAGCAAAGCCGTCGGGGTAACCTACGAGCAGTACTTC. Amino acid sequence: CASSKAVGVTYEQYF.

This clone appeared a few times. The DNA of the CDR3 is TGTGCCAGCAGTTTATCCTCCGGCTACACCTTC. This translates into CASSLSSGYTF. The V gene is TRBV28, the J gene TRBJ1-2; no clear D. V lost 1 base and J 8 bases, leaving 5 bases between the germline ends. Germline V lookup: CDR1 MDHEN, CDR2 SYDVKM. This CDR3 spans 11 amino acids.

The chain is built from TRBV5-1 and TRBJ2-1, with unresolved D. CDR3 length equals 15 residues. Germline lookup yields CDR1 SGHRS and CDR2 YFSETQ. With 0 bases removed from V and 2 bases from J, the gap between germline ends came to 9 bases. DNA for the CDR3: TGCGCCAGCAGCTTGGGACACCGGACCTACAATGAGCAGTTCTTC. Protein sequence: CASSLGHRTYNEQFF.

The V and J genes are TRBV9 and TRBJ2-5; tentative D call: TRBD1 (6 bases). V was pared by 8 bases and J by 5 bases, with 22 bases between. The CDR3 is 15 amino acids. Per the germline V gene, CDR1 is SGDLS and CDR2 is YYNGEE. DNA of the CDR3: TGTGCCAGTACCAGGGGCAGGGGTTCTGTCGAGACCCAGTACTTC. Translation gives CASTRGRGSVETQYF.

The chain is built from TRBV24-1 and TRBJ2-1; the match to TRBD1 covers 8 bases. The germline V gene has CDR1 KGHDR and CDR2 SFDVKD. J was trimmed by 6 bases and V by 2 bases; bases with no gene match: 8. The CDR3 has 16 amino acids. The CDR3 nucleotides read TGTGCCACCAGTGATTCCCCAGGGGGCTACCGCAATGAGCAGTTCTTC. Protein sequence: CATSDSPGGYRNEQFF.

J is TRBJ1-1 and V is TRBV5-1; maybe TRBD1 (5 bases). V was trimmed by 5 bases and J by 1 base, leaving 15 bases between them. This CDR3 is 15 amino acids long. The germline V gene has CDR1 SGHRS and CDR2 YFSETQ. The CDR3 sequence is CASSLYGGPNTEAFF. CDR3 sequence (DNA): TGCGCCAGCAGTCTCTACGGGGGTCCGAACACTGAAGCTTTCTTT.

The rearrangement uses TRBV27 and TRBJ2-7, with 9 bases that match TRBD1. V dropped 8 bases and J dropped 4; count of bases not matched to a gene: 6. The CDR3 spans 13 residues. From germline, CDR1 is MNHEY and CDR2 SMNVEV (reference sequence). The CDR3 spells CASGTGFGYEQYF. The CDR3 DNA reads as TGTGCCAGCGGGACAGGGTTTGGGTACGAGCAGTACTTC.

The chain carries TRBV6-1 and TRBJ2-7, with 8 bases matching TRBD2. The CDR3 runs to 16 residues. The germline V gene encodes CDR1 MNHNS and CDR2 SASEGT. The junction had 12 bases not matched to a gene; V was cut back by 4 bases and J by 4 bases. CDR3 DNA: TGTGCCAGCAGTGGAGGTGAAGAGCGGGGGAATTACGAGCAGTACTTC. Translated: CASSGGEERGNYEQYF.

This clone has a single count. V is TRBV7-3 and J is TRBJ2-3; the match to TRBD2 covers 8 bases. CDR1 and CDR2 from the germline V gene are SGHTA and FQGTGA. The V and J ends lost 8 bases and 1 base, in that order; junction bases with no gene match: 2. The CDR3 has 13 residues. CDR3 in DNA: TGTGCCAGCGGACTAGCAGGCACAGATACGCAGTATTTT. This encodes CASGLAGTDTQYF.

The sample holds one count of this clone. The J gene is TRBJ1-2, the V gene TRBV7-9, with a tentative D call TRBD1 (6 bases). Germline V gene data show CDR1 as SEHNR and CDR2 as FQNEAQ (reference sequence). This CDR3 has 14 residues. V lost 5 bases to trimming and J lost 3 bases, with 13 bases between them. CDR3 region: CASSAWTADYGYTF. CDR3 nucleotides: TGTGCCAGCAGCGCGTGGACAGCCGACTATGGCTACACCTTC.

This chain links TRBV29-1 with TRBJ1-5, with TRBD1 identical over 8 bases. From germline, CDR1 is SQVTM and CDR2 ANQGSEA. The V and J ends lost 5 bases and 6 bases, in that order; junction bases with no gene match: 6. The length of the CDR3 is 13 residues. CDR3 DNA: TGCAGCGTTTCGACAGGGGAAGGTCAGCCCCAGCATTTT. Translated, it gives CSVSTGEGQPQHF.

The chain recombines TRBV7-2 with TRBJ1-3; no clear D. Trimming pared 8 bases from V and 0 bases from J, leaving 14 bases between. CDR1 SGHTA and CDR2 FQGNSA come from the germline V gene. The CDR3 is 15 amino acids. CDR3 DNA sequence: TGTGCCAGCTCCCGCGGGGTCAGCTCTGGAAACACCATATATTTT. It is translated as CASSRGVSSGNTIYF.

The rearrangement joins TRBV11-2 to TRBJ2-6; D gene uncertain. Germline values: CDR1 SGHAT, CDR2 FQNNGV. The CDR3 length is 16 residues. Trimming took 1 base from V and 0 from J, leaving 7 bases between them. The CDR3 loop is CASSLVPGSGANVLTF. The CDR3 nucleotides are TGTGCCAGCAGCTTAGTACCGGGCTCTGGGGCCAACGTCCTGACTTTC.

This chain joins TRBV7-2 and TRBJ1-6, with D hard to call. The CDR3 consists of 14 residues. Looked up from germline, CDR1 is SGHTA and CDR2 is FQGNSA. V was shortened by 0 bases and J by 9 bases, with 9 bases between the two germline ends. The CDR3 region has the DNA TGTGCCAGCAGCTTAGCGATCGGGGTTTCACCCCTCCACTTT. Its protein is CASSLAIGVSPLHF.

Regarding this clone: Other DNA sequences in the same sample also yield this CDR3. The rearrangement joins TRBV18 to TRBJ2-3; maybe TRBD2 (5 bases). The CDR3 extends over 14 amino acids. Trimming took off 0 bases at V and 6 bases at J, with 10 bases between the two ends. Germline values: CDR1 KGHSH, CDR2 LQKENI. The CDR3 DNA sequence: TGTGCCAGCTCACCACCAATCCGCGGGGATACGCAGTATTTT. The encoded protein is CASSPPIRGDTQYF.

The V gene is TRBV4-1, the J gene TRBJ1-5; D is undetermined. In germline, CDR1 is MGHRA, CDR2 YSYEKL. The CDR3 runs 17 residues. Trimming shortened V by 1 base and J by 1 base, and 14 bases separated the two germline ends. The CDR3 sequence is CASSQGVRVTSNQPQHF. The CDR3 DNA reads as TGCGCCAGCAGCCAAGGAGTACGGGTCACGAGCAATCAGCCCCAGCATTTT.

This chain links TRBV6-2 or TRBV6-3 with TRBJ1-1, with a weak D call TRBD1 (5 bases). V lost 5 bases and J 1 base, leaving 14 bases between the germline ends. The CDR3 has 15 residues. CDR1 is MNHEY, CDR2 SVGEGT, per germline. The CDR3, as DNA: TGTGCCAGCAGTCCCGCCCGGGGGGGGAACACTGAAGCTTTCTTT. Translating gives CASSPARGGNTEAFF.

The CDR3 sequence: CATSLIGAYSGANVLTF. CDR3 nucleotide sequence: TGTGCCACCAGTTTGATAGGGGCATACTCTGGGGCCAACGTCCTGACTTTC. V usage is TRBV15 and J usage is TRBJ2-6; weak D call: TRBD1 (5 bases). The CDR3 totals 17 residues. In germline, CDR1 is LNHNV, CDR2 YYDKDF (reference sequence). V was cut by 6 bases and J by 0 bases, with 15 bases left in between.

This clone was detected a few times. The same CDR3 is also encoded by other DNA sequences in this sample. J is TRBJ2-7 and V is TRBV12-3 or TRBV12-4; 7 bases are shared with TRBD2. V dropped 3 bases and J dropped 4; count of bases not matched to a gene: 3. The CDR3 loop spans 13 amino acids. In nucleotides, the CDR3 is TGTGCCAGCAGTTTGGGGGGGGGATACGAGCAGTACTTC. Translated: CASSLGGGYEQYF.

This sequence joins TRBV5-1 and TRBJ1-1; D is uncertain. The CDR3 has 15 residues. Germline CDR1 SGHRS, CDR2 YFSETQ. The V end was cut by 2 bases, the J end by 3 bases, with 14 bases between. The CDR3 sequence: CASSFLGGSDTEAFF. Written as DNA, the CDR3 is TGCGCCAGCAGCTTTCTGGGAGGTTCGGACACTGAAGCTTTCTTT.

The rearrangement links TRBV4-2 to TRBJ2-1, with D possibly being TRBD2 (6 bases). This CDR3 is built from 16 residues. Germline V lookup: CDR1 LGHNA, CDR2 YNFKEQ. V was cut by 8 bases and J by 0 bases, with 17 bases left in between. The CDR3 is CASVSSAQSSYNEQFF. CDR3 bases: TGTGCCAGCGTCTCTAGCGCCCAGAGCTCCTACAATGAGCAGTTCTTC.

V and J are TRBV2 and TRBJ1-5, with D tentatively TRBD1 (6 bases). The CDR3 loop spans 15 amino acids. In germline, CDR1 is SNHLY, CDR2 FYNNEI. V was shortened by 5 bases and J by 3 bases, with 14 bases between the two germline ends. The CDR3 spells CASSREQGDNQPQHF. The CDR3 DNA sequence: TGTGCCAGCAGTCGGGAACAGGGAGACAATCAGCCCCAGCATTTT.

The genes are TRBV19 and TRBJ1-5, with a tentative D call TRBD1 (5 bases). Trimming removed 7 bases from V and 0 bases from J, with 13 bases in between. Germline CDR1 and CDR2: LNHDA and SQIVND (reference sequence). The CDR3 consists of 15 residues. The CDR3 protein is CASTPGGYSNQPQHF. DNA of the CDR3: TGTGCCAGTACCCCGGGGGGGTATAGCAATCAGCCCCAGCATTTT.

The V call is TRBV7-2, the J call TRBJ1-2; tentatively, D is TRBD1 (5 bases). V shed 1 base and J shed 8 bases, with 11 bases lying between them. Germline V gene data show CDR1 as SGHTA and CDR2 as FQGNSA. The CDR3 sequence is 13 residues long. The CDR3 loop reads CASSLVGVGGYTF. CDR3 nucleotide sequence: TGTGCCAGCAGCTTAGTAGGGGTAGGAGGCTACACCTTC.

The chain joins TRBV6-5 to TRBJ1-1; the D gene is possibly TRBD1 (5 bases). This CDR3 is 13 amino acids long. Trimming took 7 bases from V and 3 from J, leaving 12 bases between them. Germline V gives CDR1 MNHEY, CDR2 SVGAGI. The CDR3 loop reads CASKLQGYTEAFF. DNA of the CDR3: TGTGCCAGCAAACTTCAGGGATACACTGAAGCTTTCTTT.

This sequence joins TRBV7-2 and TRBJ1-2, with D possibly being TRBD1 (5 bases). The V gene lost 3 bases and the J gene lost 0 bases, with 8 bases spanning the gap. This CDR3 comprises 14 residues. The germline CDR1 and CDR2 sequences are SGHTA and FQGNSA. CDR3 sequence: CASSFQGTNYGYTF. The DNA for the CDR3 is TGTGCCAGCAGCTTCCAGGGCACTAACTATGGCTACACCTTC.

The chain uses TRBV25-1 and TRBJ1-4; TRBD1 agrees at 7 bases. Germline-derived CDR1 and CDR2 are MGHDK and SYGVNS. The CDR3 consists of 16 residues. Unmatched junction bases numbered 10, after V lost 1 base and J lost 8 bases. The CDR3 sequence is CASSEFSGGRGEKLFF. The CDR3 nucleotides read TGTGCCAGCAGTGAATTCTCAGGGGGGCGAGGGGAAAAACTGTTTTTT.

This sequence joins TRBV18 and TRBJ1-6; 9 nucleotides align to TRBD1. The length of the CDR3 is 14 residues. Germline V gene lookup returns CDR1 KGHSH and CDR2 LQKENI. With 5 bases clipped from V and 5 bases from J, the junction kept 1 base outside the gene matches. The CDR3 DNA reads TGTGCCAGCTCAAGGGACAGGGATAATTCACCCCTCCACTTT. This sequence encodes CASSRDRDNSPLHF.

In its sample, this clone was seen once. This rearrangement joins TRBV2 to TRBJ2-5; 8 nucleotides match TRBD2. Germline-derived CDR1 and CDR2 are SNHLY and FYNNEI. CDR3 length: 14 residues. V shed 5 bases and J 1 base; nucleotides not matched to a gene: 3. CDR3 DNA sequence: TGTGCCAGCAGTCCCGGACTAGCCCAAGAGACCCAGTACTTC. Amino acids: CASSPGLAQETQYF.

The V and J genes are TRBV6-5 and TRBJ1-5; a weak D match, TRBD1 (5 bases). Germline V lookup: CDR1 MNHEY, CDR2 SVGAGI. The V and J ends lost 7 bases and 5 bases respectively, with 9 bases between them. The CDR3 has 12 residues. Here the CDR3 reads CASITGDQPQHF. The CDR3 bases are TGTGCCAGCATCACGGGGGATCAGCCCCAGCATTTT.